These 11 T cell receptor beta chains came from one sample sequenced in a study of blood T cell repertoires in COVID-19. Method: immunoSEQ multiplex PCR; TCRdb's copy keeps in-frame clones and lacks some. The sample yields approximately 50,000 clones, around 90% seen once. The material sequenced was peripheral blood. All receptors derive from a human donor in a cohort sampled during active COVID-19.

The chain employs TRBV18 and TRBJ2-3; 8 positions agree with TRBD1. The CDR3 consists of 15 residues. Germline loops: CDR1 KGHSH, CDR2 LQKENI. The J segment lost 3 bases and the V segment lost 3 bases, leaving 5 bases of the junction unmatched. CDR3 sequence: CASSPVGQGTDTQYF. The CDR3, as DNA: TGTGCCAGCTCACCGGTCGGACAGGGAACAGATACGCAGTATTTT. The full variable domain, rest sourced from reference TRBV18 and TRBJ2-3, is NAGVMQNPRHLVRRRGQEARLRCSPMKGHSHVYWYRQLPEEGLKFMVYLQKENIIDESGMPKERFSAEFPKEGPSILRIQQVVRGDSAAYFCASSPVGQGTDTQYFGPGTRLTVL.

This chain links TRBV5-4 with TRBJ1-2, with D possibly being TRBD1 (6 bases). CDR1 and CDR2 (germline): SGHNT, YYREEE (reference sequence). This CDR3 is built from 14 residues. Deletions cut 2 bases from V and 7 bases from J, with 15 bases between. The CDR3 DNA sequence: TGTGCCAGCAGCTTAGAACAGGGATATGGTGGCTACACCTTC. Its translation: CASSLEQGYGGYTF.

This clone was detected once. The rearrangement links TRBV9 to TRBJ1-1, with 8 positions matching TRBD1. Germline V gives CDR1 SGDLS, CDR2 YYNGEE. Trimming at V came to 3 bases and at J to 1 base, leaving 8 bases not matched to a gene. The CDR3 contains 16 residues. The chain's CDR3 is CASSGRAGGRNTEAFF. The CDR3 region has the DNA TGTGCCAGCAGCGGTAGGGCAGGGGGCAGGAACACTGAAGCTTTCTTT. Based on the CDR3 plus reference TRBV9 and TRBJ1-1, the full variable domain is DSGVTQTPKHLITATGQRVTLRCSPRSGDLSVYWYQQSLDQGLQFLIQYYNGEERAKGNILERFSAQQFPDLHSELNLSSLELGDSALYFCASSGRAGGRNTEAFFGQGTRLTVV.

The genes are TRBV7-2 and TRBJ2-1, with TRBD2 matching 9 bases. The ends lost 5 bases at V and 8 bases at J; junction bases unmatched: 10. Germline V gene data show CDR1 as SGHTA and CDR2 as FQGNSA. The CDR3 spans 15 residues. The CDR3 sequence: CASSPTSGWGDEQFF. CDR3 nucleotides: TGTGCCAGCAGCCCCACTAGCGGGTGGGGCGATGAGCAGTTCTTC.

The V and J genes are TRBV7-2 and TRBJ1-4, with 8 positions matching TRBD1. The CDR3 length is 16 residues. Unmatched junction bases numbered 8, after V lost 4 bases and J lost 4 bases. The germline gives CDR1 SGHTA, CDR2 FQGNSA. The CDR3 DNA reads as TGTGCCAGCAGCTCCAGGACAGGGCGGATTAATGAAAAACTGTTTTTT. Translating gives CASSSRTGRINEKLFF.

V and J are TRBV3-1 (or the pseudogene TRBV3-2) and TRBJ2-1; the D gene is possibly TRBD2 (7 bases). Trimming cost V 4 bases and J 0 bases, with 16 bases left between them. Germline CDR1 is LGHDT and CDR2 is YNNKEL (reference sequence). This CDR3 is built from 17 residues. The CDR3 region has the DNA TGTGCCAGCAGCCCGTCTAGAGGGGGGGCCTCCTACAATGAGCAGTTCTTC. Protein sequence: CASSPSRGGASYNEQFF.

The rearrangement links TRBV7-2 to TRBJ2-3, with 12 bases aligning to TRBD2. V gave up 4 bases and J gave up 4 bases; unmatched junction bases: 3. Germline lookup yields CDR1 SGHTA and CDR2 FQGNSA. This CDR3 comprises 15 residues. CDR3 in amino acids: CASSSTSGRSDTQYF. The CDR3 nucleotides are TGTGCCAGCAGCTCGACTAGCGGGAGATCAGATACGCAGTATTTT.

The chain links TRBV28 to TRBJ1-4, with TRBD1 as a possible D gene (6 bases). CDR1 and CDR2 from the germline V gene are MDHEN and SYDVKM. This CDR3 has 14 residues. Trimming removed 6 bases from V and 5 bases from J, with 13 bases in between. CDR3 amino acids: CASRQDRKNEKLFF. CDR3 nucleotide sequence: TGTGCCAGCAGACAAGACAGGAAAAATGAAAAACTGTTTTTT.

The V and J genes are TRBV7-9 and TRBJ1-1; tentative D call: TRBD1 (6 bases). The CDR3 spans 15 residues. Trimming removed 5 bases from V and 3 bases from J, with 16 bases in between. Germline CDR1 reads SEHNR; CDR2 reads FQNEAQ (reference sequence). CDR3: CASSPTRGTDTEAFF. The CDR3 DNA reads TGTGCCAGCAGCCCCACCAGGGGCACGGACACTGAAGCTTTCTTT. Filled out from reference TRBV7-9 and TRBJ1-1, the complete variable domain reads DTGVSQNPRHKITKRGQNVTFRCDPISEHNRLYWYRQTLGQGPEFLTYFQNEAQLEKSRLLSDRFSAERPKGSFSTLEIQRTEQGDSAMYLCASSPTRGTDTEAFFGQGTRLTVV.

The V and J genes are TRBV27 and TRBJ1-4; D ambiguous. Deletions cut 5 bases from V and 0 bases from J, with 16 bases between. Germline lookup yields CDR1 MNHEY and CDR2 SMNVEV (reference sequence). This CDR3 contains 17 residues. DNA of the CDR3: TGTGCCAGCAGTCCACTCCCCCACGGGACAACTAATGAAAAACTGTTTTTT. It translates to CASSPLPHGTTNEKLFF.

V is TRBV28 and J is TRBJ2-3; weak D call: TRBD1 (6 bases). The CDR3 totals 13 residues. The germline V gene has CDR1 MDHEN and CDR2 SYDVKM. V lost 8 bases and J lost 2, with 11 bases in between. The chain's CDR3 is CASRQASTDTQYF. CDR3 sequence (DNA): TGTGCCAGCCGACAGGCTTCCACAGATACGCAGTATTTT.